This T cell receptor (beta chain) is drawn from a study of cytomegalovirus exposure and HLA in healthy donors. There are a few counts of this clone. Different DNA sequences within this sample yield the same CDR3. This CDR3 region has 15 residues. From germline, CDR1 is MGHDK and CDR2 SYGVNS. Trimming left V 6 bases short and J 0 bases short, with 14 bases between. It was with 60 Vbeta and 13 Jbeta primers that the PCR ran. Sequenced by immunoSEQ multiplex PCR; TCRdb stores in-frame clones only, minus some. Among around 95,000 clones listed, about 74% were seen once. Material for sequencing was PBMCs. This receptor was identified in a male donor in good health and CMV-seronegative. The chain recombines TRBV25-1 with TRBJ1-2, with D unresolved. The CDR3 region has the DNA TGTGCCAGCAGCCCCCCGGGGAGAGCTAACTATGGCTACACCTTC. Amino acid sequence: CASSPPGRANYGYTF.